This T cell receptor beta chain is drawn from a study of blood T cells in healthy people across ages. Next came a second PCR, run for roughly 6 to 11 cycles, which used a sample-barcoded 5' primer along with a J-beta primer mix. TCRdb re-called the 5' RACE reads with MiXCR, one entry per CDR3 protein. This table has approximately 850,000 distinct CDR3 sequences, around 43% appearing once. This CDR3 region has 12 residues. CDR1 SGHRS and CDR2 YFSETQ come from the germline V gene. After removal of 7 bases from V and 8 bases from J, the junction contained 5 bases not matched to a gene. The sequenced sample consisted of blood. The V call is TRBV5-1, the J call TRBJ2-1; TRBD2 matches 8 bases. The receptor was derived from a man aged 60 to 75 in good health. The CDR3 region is CASAGAGDEQFF. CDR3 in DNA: TGCGCCAGCGCCGGAGCGGGGGATGAGCAGTTCTTC.